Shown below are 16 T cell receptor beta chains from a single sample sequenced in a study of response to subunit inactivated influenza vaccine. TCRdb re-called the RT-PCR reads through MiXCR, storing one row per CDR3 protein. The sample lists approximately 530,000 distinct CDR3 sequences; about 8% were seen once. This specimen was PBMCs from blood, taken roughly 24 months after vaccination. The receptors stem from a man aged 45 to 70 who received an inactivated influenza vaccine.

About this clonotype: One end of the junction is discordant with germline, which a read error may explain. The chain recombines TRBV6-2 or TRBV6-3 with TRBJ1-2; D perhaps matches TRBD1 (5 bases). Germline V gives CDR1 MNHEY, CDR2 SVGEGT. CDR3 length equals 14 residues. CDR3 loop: CANSKGPVNYGYTF. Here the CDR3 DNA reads TGTGCCAACAGCAAGGGACCCGTGAACTACGGCTACACCTTC.

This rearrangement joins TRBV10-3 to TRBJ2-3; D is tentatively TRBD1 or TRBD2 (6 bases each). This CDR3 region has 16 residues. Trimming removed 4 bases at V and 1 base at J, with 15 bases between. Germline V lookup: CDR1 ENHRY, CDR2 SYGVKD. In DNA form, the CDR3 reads TGTGCCATCAGTGGAGGGGGGTCAGGGGGCACAGATACGCAGTATTTT. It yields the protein CAISGGGSGGTDTQYF.

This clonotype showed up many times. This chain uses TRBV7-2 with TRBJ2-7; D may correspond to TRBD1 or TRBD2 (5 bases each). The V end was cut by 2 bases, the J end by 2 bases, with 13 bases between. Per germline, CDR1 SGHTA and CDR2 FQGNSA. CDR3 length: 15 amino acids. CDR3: CASSLIGDAAYEQYF. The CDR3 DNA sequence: TGTGCCAGCAGCTTAATTGGGGACGCAGCCTACGAGCAGTACTTC.

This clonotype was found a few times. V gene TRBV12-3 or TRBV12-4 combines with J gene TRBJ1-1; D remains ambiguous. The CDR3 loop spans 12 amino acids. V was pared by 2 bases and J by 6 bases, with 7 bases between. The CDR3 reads CASSLRVAEAFF. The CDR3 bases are TGTGCCAGCAGTTTACGGGTCGCTGAAGCTTTCTTT.

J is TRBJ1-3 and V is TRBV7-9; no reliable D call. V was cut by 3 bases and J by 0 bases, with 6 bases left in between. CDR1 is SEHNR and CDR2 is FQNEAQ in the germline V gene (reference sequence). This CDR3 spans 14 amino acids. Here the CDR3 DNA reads TGTGCCAGCAGCTTTTCTTTCTCTGGAAACACCATATATTTT. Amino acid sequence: CASSFSFSGNTIYF.

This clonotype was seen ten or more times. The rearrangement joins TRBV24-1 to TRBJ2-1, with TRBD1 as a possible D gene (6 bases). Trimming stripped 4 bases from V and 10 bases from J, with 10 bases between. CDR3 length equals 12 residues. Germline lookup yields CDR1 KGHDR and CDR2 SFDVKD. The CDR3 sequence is CATSDMTGEQFF. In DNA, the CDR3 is TGTGCCACCAGTGACATGACAGGAGAGCAGTTCTTC.

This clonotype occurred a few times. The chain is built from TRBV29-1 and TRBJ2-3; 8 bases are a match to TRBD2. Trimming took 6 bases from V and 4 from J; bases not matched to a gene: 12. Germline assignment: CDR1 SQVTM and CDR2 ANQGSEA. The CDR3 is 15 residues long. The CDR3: CSVEIAGSSADTQYF. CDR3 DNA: TGCAGCGTAGAAATAGCGGGATCTTCAGCAGATACGCAGTATTTT.

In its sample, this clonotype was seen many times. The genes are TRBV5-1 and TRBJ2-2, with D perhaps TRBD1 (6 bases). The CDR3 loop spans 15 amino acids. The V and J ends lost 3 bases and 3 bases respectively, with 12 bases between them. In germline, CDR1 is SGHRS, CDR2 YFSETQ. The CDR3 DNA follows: TGCGCCAGCAGCTATACGGACAGATACACCGGGGAGCTGTTTTTT. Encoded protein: CASSYTDRYTGELFF.

The CDR3 spells CASRPITDTEAFF. The CDR3 DNA follows: TGTGCCAGCAGGCCCATTACGGACACTGAAGCTTTCTTT. The rearrangement links TRBV12-3 or TRBV12-4 to TRBJ1-1; D gene unclear. The CDR3 runs to 13 residues. V was pared by 6 bases and J by 3 bases, with 11 bases between.

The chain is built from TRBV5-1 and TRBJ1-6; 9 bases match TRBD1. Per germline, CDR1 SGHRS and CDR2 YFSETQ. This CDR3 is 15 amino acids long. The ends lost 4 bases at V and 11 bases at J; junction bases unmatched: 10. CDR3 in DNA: TGCGCCAGCAGCGCAGGGGACAGGGTAATGGCACCCCTCCACTTT. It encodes CASSAGDRVMAPLHF. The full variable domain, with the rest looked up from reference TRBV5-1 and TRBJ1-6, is KAGVTQTPRYLIKTRGQQVTLSCSPISGHRSVSWYQQTPGQGLQFLFEYFSETQRNKGNFPGRFSGRQFSNSRSEMNVSTLELGDSALYLCASSAGDRVMAPLHFGNGTRLTVT.

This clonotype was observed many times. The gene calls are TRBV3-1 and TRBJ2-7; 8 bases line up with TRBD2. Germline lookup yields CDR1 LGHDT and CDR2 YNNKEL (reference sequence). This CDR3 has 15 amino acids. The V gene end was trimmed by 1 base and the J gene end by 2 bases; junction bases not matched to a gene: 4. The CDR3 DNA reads TGTGCCAGCAGCCAAGCCGGGGGACTAGCCTACGAGCAGTACTTC. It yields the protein CASSQAGGLAYEQYF.

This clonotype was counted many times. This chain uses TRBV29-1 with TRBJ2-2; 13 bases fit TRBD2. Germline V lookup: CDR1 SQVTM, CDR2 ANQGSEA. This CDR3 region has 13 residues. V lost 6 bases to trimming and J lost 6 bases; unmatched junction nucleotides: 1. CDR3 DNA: TGCAGCGTCGGGACTAGCGGGGCCGGGGAGCTGTTTTTT. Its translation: CSVGTSGAGELFF.

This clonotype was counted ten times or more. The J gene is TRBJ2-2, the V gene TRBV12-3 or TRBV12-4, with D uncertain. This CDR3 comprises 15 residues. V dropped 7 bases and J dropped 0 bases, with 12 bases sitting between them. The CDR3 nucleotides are TGTGCCAGCACCCCGGACGGACCGAACACCGGGGAGCTGTTTTTT. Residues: CASTPDGPNTGELFF.

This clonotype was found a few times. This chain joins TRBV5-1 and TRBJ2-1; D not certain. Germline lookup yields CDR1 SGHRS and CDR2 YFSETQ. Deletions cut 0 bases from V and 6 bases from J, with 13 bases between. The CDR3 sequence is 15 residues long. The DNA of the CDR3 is TGCGCCAGCAGCTTGGAATCCAACCTCGTCAATGAGCAGTTCTTC. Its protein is CASSLESNLVNEQFF.

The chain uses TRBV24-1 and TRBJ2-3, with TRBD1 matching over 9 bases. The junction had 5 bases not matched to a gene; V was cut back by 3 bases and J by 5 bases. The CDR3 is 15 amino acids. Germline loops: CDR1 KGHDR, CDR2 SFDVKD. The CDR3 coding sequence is TGTGCCACCAGTGATGTCCCGGGACAGGGAGATACGCAGTATTTT. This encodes CATSDVPGQGDTQYF.

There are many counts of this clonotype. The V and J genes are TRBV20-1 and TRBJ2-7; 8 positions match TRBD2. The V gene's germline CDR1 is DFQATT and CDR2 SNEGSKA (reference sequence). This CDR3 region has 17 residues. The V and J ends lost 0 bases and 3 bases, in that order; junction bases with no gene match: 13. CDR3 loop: CSARDLAGGGGDYEQYF. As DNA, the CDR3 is TGCAGTGCTAGAGATCTGGCGGGAGGCGGGGGCGACTACGAGCAGTACTTC.